This TCR beta chain was recovered during a study of metastatic and nonmetastatic thyroid tumors. At the level of the study: Comparison of repertoires was carried out across blood and tumor or nodule tissue from malignant and benign thyroid patients.

This clone was recorded many times. Its antigen is not known. Each patient went into thyroid surgery without having received any treatment. As handled by the study authors: The study's classifier, a distant-metastasis tool for papillary thyroid cancer, was built using CDR3 differences across clinicopathological groups. TCRdb recomputed clones from the PCR reads via MiXCR. The V and J calls, along with clone size, are taken from TCRdb and not from the paper's own processing. The table lists about 92,000 clones, about 16% of them singletons. Study outcomes and limitations: Reports indicated that malignant thyroid tumors showed significantly higher TCR beta diversity than benign nodules did, in blood and tumor.

Sequences were obtained from blood. The sequence came from a female donor with papillary thyroid cancer or a benign thyroid nodule (not recorded which). Some clones in this sample may be carry-over from other donors' samples.

CDR3 nucleotide sequence: TGTGCCAGCAGCGTAGGAGGTCTCGCGTCCGAAGCTTTCTTT. Its protein is CASSVGGLASEAFF. The rearrangement uses TRBV9 and TRBJ1-1, with unresolved D. Germline-derived CDR1 and CDR2 are SGDLS and YYNGEE. V was shortened by 0 bases and J by 8 bases, with 14 bases between the two germline ends. The CDR3 spans 14 residues.